This T cell receptor beta chain emerged from a study of T cells in Graves' hyperthyroidism and ophthalmopathy. This clonotype was recorded many times. Its antigen remains unknown. Findings and limits, study-wide: The blood repertoire included most of the expanded thyroid clonotypes above 0.001. Model-based prediction identified ophthalmopathy a median about 6.8 months prior to its onset.

The CDR3 regions of TCR beta were amplified from RNA transcripts. During a first-round RT-PCR of the TCR CDR3, the HTBI primer set was used. One entry per CDR3 protein, called by TCRdb with MiXCR from the multiplex PCR reads. The sample has a few hundred thousand distinct CDR3 sequences, over 15% seen once. Orbital computed tomography, thyroid ultrasound, serum thyroxine and TRAb, and clinical symptoms together informed the diagnoses. The PBMCs were sourced from fresh peripheral blood (10 ml). Per the germline V gene, CDR1 is SGHVS and CDR2 is FQNEAQ. Trimming shortened V by 0 bases and J by 0 bases, and 11 bases separated the two germline ends. The CDR3 runs to 17 residues.

Sequenced sample: blood. The sequence came from a woman between 18 and 29 years old with Graves' hyperthyroidism. The rearrangement links TRBV7-8 to TRBJ2-2, with TRBD1 as a possible D gene (5 bases). The CDR3 DNA follows: TGTGCCAGCAGCTTAGCATGGCAGGGAACGAACACCGGGGAGCTGTTTTTT. Residues: CASSLAWQGTNTGELFF.